A single sample is the source of the 23 T cell receptor beta chains below, sequenced in a study of blood T cell repertoires in COVID-19. Using immunoSEQ multiplex PCR, the repertoire was profiled, and TCRdb retains in-frame clones only, with some absent. This sample has 350,000 to 450,000 clones, with about 88% found just once. The sequencing sample was made of PBMCs or T cells enriched from blood (not recorded which). The source is a young woman who had been exposed to COVID-19.

The rearrangement uses TRBV18 and TRBJ2-5; tentative D call: TRBD2 (6 bases). The length of the CDR3 is 13 residues. Germline V gene lookup returns CDR1 KGHSH and CDR2 LQKENI. V was pared by 2 bases and J by 5 bases, with 9 bases between. The CDR3 region has the DNA TGTGCCAGCTCACCAACTAGCCTTGAGACCCAGTACTTC. It translates to CASSPTSLETQYF.

The CDR3 nucleotides are TGTGCCAGTTCTCCCCGGCGGACTAGCGGGGGACCCACAGATACGCAGTATTTT. Amino acids: CASSPRRTSGGPTDTQYF. The rearrangement links TRBV2 to TRBJ2-3, with 13 bases identical to TRBD2. CDR3 length: 18 residues. Unmatched junction bases numbered 14, after V lost 9 bases and J lost 2 bases. Germline CDR1 is SNHLY and CDR2 is FYNNEI.

The chain is built from TRBV10-3 and TRBJ2-2, with TRBD1 identical over 10 bases. V lost 3 bases, J lost 6 bases, and 4 bases stayed unmatched. Germline-derived CDR1 and CDR2 are ENHRY and SYGVKD. The CDR3 totals 15 residues. The CDR3 DNA reads TGTGCCATCAGTGAAGGGGGACAGGGGCCCGGGGAGCTGTTTTTT. Translating gives CAISEGGQGPGELFF.

This chain links TRBV30 with TRBJ2-2, with 9 positions matching TRBD2. From germline, CDR1 is GTSNPN and CDR2 SVGIG (reference sequence). The CDR3 has 13 residues. With V trimmed by 5 bases and J by 4 bases, 2 bases remained unmatched. DNA of the CDR3: TGTGCCTGGGGGGGACTAGCCACCGGGGAGCTGTTTTTT. Translation gives CAWGGLATGELFF.

This chain links TRBV18 with TRBJ1-6; 11 bases line up with TRBD1. The CDR3 is made up of 15 amino acids. The V and J ends lost 4 bases and 9 bases, in that order; junction bases with no gene match: 5. Germline CDR1 is KGHSH and CDR2 is LQKENI. CDR3 bases: TGTGCCAGCTCACGGACAGGGGGCTCGGGTTCACCCCTCCACTTT. Translated, it gives CASSRTGGSGSPLHF.

The rearrangement links TRBV28 to TRBJ2-7; the D gene is possibly TRBD2 (5 bases). Trimming took off 1 base at V and 4 bases at J, with 11 bases between the two ends. CDR1 and CDR2 from the germline V gene are MDHEN and SYDVKM. The CDR3 is 14 residues long. The CDR3: CASSLSGLGYEQYF. CDR3 nucleotides: TGTGCCAGCAGTTTATCCGGACTTGGATACGAGCAGTACTTC.

The chain couples TRBV29-1 to TRBJ2-7, with 11 bases lining up with TRBD1. Looked up from germline, CDR1 is SQVTM and CDR2 is ANQGSEA. V lost 6 bases to trimming and J lost 6 bases; unmatched junction nucleotides: 10. The length of the CDR3 is 14 residues. CDR3 nucleotides: TGCAGCGTCGGGATAACGGGACAGGGGGGCGAGCAGTACTTC. Encoded protein: CSVGITGQGGEQYF.

J is TRBJ1-2 and V is TRBV5-6; the D is unclear. V was cut by 0 bases and J by 5 bases, with 11 bases left in between. The CDR3 totals 14 residues. The V gene's germline CDR1 is SGHDT and CDR2 YYEEEE. The CDR3 is CASSLAREEYGYTF. CDR3 in DNA: TGTGCCAGCAGCTTGGCGCGTGAAGAGTATGGCTACACCTTC.

The chain couples TRBV4-1 to TRBJ2-3, with D tentatively TRBD1 (8 bases). Germline V lookup: CDR1 MGHRA, CDR2 YSYEKL. Trimming took 0 bases from V and 9 from J, leaving 31 bases between them. The CDR3 covers 20 residues. Written as DNA, the CDR3 is TGCGCCAGCAGCCAAGATCTGGTTTTAAGCAGGGGGCTTCGGGGGGAGACGCAGTATTTT. This gives the protein CASSQDLVLSRGLRGETQYF.

This chain uses TRBV4-1 with TRBJ2-1; possibly TRBD2 for D (6 bases). Germline-derived CDR1 and CDR2 are MGHRA and YSYEKL. This CDR3 spans 14 amino acids. The V end lost 4 bases, the J end lost 5 bases, and 12 bases lay between the germline ends. DNA of the CDR3: TGCGCCAGCAGCCCCACGACTAGTAACAATGAGCAGTTCTTC. The encoded protein is CASSPTTSNNEQFF.

This clone appeared a single time. V is TRBV5-1 and J is TRBJ2-5, with 7 bases fitting TRBD2. Per the germline V gene, CDR1 is SGHRS and CDR2 is YFSETQ. V gave up 6 bases and J gave up 1 base; unmatched junction bases: 9. The CDR3 loop spans 15 amino acids. The CDR3 protein is CASTLGGGVQETQYF. The CDR3 DNA reads as TGCGCCAGCACACTTGGTGGGGGGGTCCAAGAGACCCAGTACTTC. Using reference TRBV5-1 and TRBJ2-5 for the parts outside the CDR3, the full variable domain is KAGVTQTPRYLIKTRGQQVTLSCSPISGHRSVSWYQQTPGQGLQFLFEYFSETQRNKGNFPGRFSGRQFSNSRSEMNVSTLELGDSALYLCASTLGGGVQETQYFGPGTRLLVL.

A single count supports this clone. The J gene is TRBJ2-3, the V gene TRBV15, with D unresolved. Trimming shortened V by 4 bases and J by 6 bases, and 11 bases separated the two germline ends. The germline V gene encodes CDR1 LNHNV and CDR2 YYDKDF (reference sequence). CDR3 length: 13 amino acids. As DNA, the CDR3 is TGTGCCACCAGCAATCAGGTAACGGATACGCAGTATTTT. It yields the protein CATSNQVTDTQYF.

This sequence joins TRBV20-1 and TRBJ2-1, with 9 bases matching TRBD2. V trimming: 3 bases; J trimming: 7 bases; junction bases outside the gene matches: 7. The CDR3 runs to 14 residues. In germline, CDR1 is DFQATT, CDR2 SNEGSKA (reference sequence). CDR3 amino acids: CSASDSGSGNEQFF. The CDR3 DNA sequence: TGCAGTGCTAGTGATAGCGGGAGCGGGAATGAGCAGTTCTTC.

The chain uses TRBV19 and TRBJ1-4, with TRBD1 matching over 11 bases. V lost 4 bases to trimming and J lost 10 bases; unmatched junction nucleotides: 8. Germline loops: CDR1 LNHDA, CDR2 SQIVND (reference sequence). The CDR3 covers 15 residues. The DNA of the CDR3 is TGTGCCAGTAGTAGGGACAGGGGGGCTTACGGAAAACTGTTTTTT. Residues: CASSRDRGAYGKLFF.

J is TRBJ2-4 and V is TRBV4-2; 10 bases align to TRBD1. CDR3 size: 16 residues. After removal of 1 base from V and 4 bases from J, the junction contained 4 bases not matched to a gene. Germline loops: CDR1 LGHNA, CDR2 YNFKEQ. In DNA, the CDR3 is TGTGCCAGCAGCCAAGTGGGGACAGGGGTAAAAAACATTCAGTACTTC. Translating it yields CASSQVGTGVKNIQYF.

The chain is built from TRBV6-5 and TRBJ1-2; D is unresolved. This CDR3 spans 13 amino acids. In germline, CDR1 is MNHEY, CDR2 SVGAGI. V lost 0 bases to trimming and J lost 7 bases, with 9 bases between them. The CDR3 region is CASSYSTGIGYTF. CDR3 in DNA: TGTGCCAGCAGTTACTCGACGGGAATTGGCTACACCTTC.

J is TRBJ2-7 and V is TRBV2, with D possibly being TRBD1 (6 bases). CDR1 and CDR2 from the germline V gene are SNHLY and FYNNEI. The V end lost 8 bases, the J end lost 7 bases, and 15 bases lay between the germline ends. CDR3 size: 12 residues. CDR3 sequence: CASSAGAGEQYF. The CDR3 coding sequence is TGTGCCAGCTCGGCAGGGGCAGGGGAGCAGTACTTC.

The CDR3 DNA is TGTGCCAGCAGTCTAGGGGGGGGGCATGATCAGCCCCAGCATTTT. Its translation is CASSLGGGHDQPQHF. The chain combines TRBV27 with TRBJ1-5; a possible D gene is TRBD1 (6 bases). The CDR3 has 15 residues. Germline V gene data show CDR1 as MNHEY and CDR2 as SMNVEV (reference sequence). V lost 5 bases to trimming and J lost 5 bases, with 16 bases between them.

The chain is built from TRBV19 and TRBJ1-1; 8 bases are a match to TRBD1. From germline, CDR1 is LNHDA and CDR2 SQIVND (reference sequence). The ends lost 10 bases at V and 2 bases at J; junction bases unmatched: 6. The CDR3 length is 13 residues. CDR3 residues: CATQTGANTEAFF. As DNA, the CDR3 is TGTGCCACCCAGACAGGGGCTAACACTGAAGCTTTCTTT.

This sequence joins TRBV6-5 and TRBJ1-6; D might be TRBD1 (5 bases). V gave up 0 bases and J gave up 9 bases, with 15 bases separating them. The V gene's germline CDR1 is MNHEY and CDR2 SVGAGI. This CDR3 has 16 amino acids. CDR3 sequence (DNA): TGTGCCAGCAGTTACTCCTCAGGGATCAAAAGTTCACCCCTCCACTTT. Translated, it gives CASSYSSGIKSSPLHF.

This clone was detected once. This chain links TRBV29-1 with TRBJ2-7, with D perhaps TRBD2 (5 bases). The germline V gene encodes CDR1 SQVTM and CDR2 ANQGSEA. The CDR3 covers 13 residues. Deletions cut 6 bases from V and 0 bases from J, with 12 bases between. CDR3 sequence reads: CSVWTSSSYEQYF. DNA of the CDR3: TGCAGCGTCTGGACTTCGAGCTCCTACGAGCAGTACTTC.

The V gene is TRBV28, the J gene TRBJ2-1, with 8 bases fitting TRBD2. The ends lost 5 bases at V and 7 bases at J; junction bases unmatched: 10. CDR3 size: 15 residues. CDR1 and CDR2 (germline): MDHEN, SYDVKM. In nucleotides, the CDR3 is TGTGCCAGCAGTCCCTCGATCGGACTAGCAAATGAGCAGTTCTTC. This encodes CASSPSIGLANEQFF.

The V and J genes are TRBV21-1 and TRBJ1-4; no DNA check was done on the table's D call, TRBD1. TRBV21-1 is an annotated pseudogene. The CDR3 has 17 amino acids. The CDR3 sequence: CASSKKGSGTGKEKLFF. The CDR3, as DNA: TGTGCCAGCAGCAAAAAAGGCTCCGGGACAGGGAAGGAAAAACTGTTTTTT.